The entry below describes one T cell receptor (beta chain). This entry belongs to a study of T cell changes during pregnancy in multiple sclerosis. Assay: immunoSEQ multiplex PCR; the TCRdb copy retains only in-frame clones and omits some. This table has about 110,000 clones, 80% to 95% appearing once. V lost 4 bases to trimming and J lost 7 bases; unmatched junction nucleotides: 14. The germline gives CDR1 SGDLS, CDR2 YYNGEE. The CDR3 is 15 amino acids. The rearrangement links TRBV9 to TRBJ2-7; 7 nucleotides line up with TRBD1. The clonotype originates from a female donor with multiple sclerosis, enrolled in a pregnancy study. Source: peripheral blood, taken in the third trimester of pregnancy. As DNA, the CDR3 is TGTGCCAGCAGCCCCGGTAGGGGGCCCCCTAAAGAGCAGTACTTC. Protein product: CASSPGRGPPKEQYF.